This T cell receptor beta chain was retrieved from a study of cytomegalovirus exposure and HLA in healthy donors. Both 60 Vbeta primers and 13 Jbeta primers went into the PCR. Clones were read by immunoSEQ multiplex PCR, and TCRdb kept only the in-frame ones, dropping some. The sample has 150,000 to 200,000 clones; under 80% are singletons. The V and J ends lost 4 bases and 10 bases, in that order; junction bases with no gene match: 6. CDR1 and CDR2 (germline): SGHRS, YFSETQ. The length of the CDR3 is 15 residues. The sequence was obtained from a human donor in good health. The sequenced material came from PBMCs. The chain carries TRBV5-1 and TRBJ1-6; 12 nucleotides line up with TRBD1. DNA for the CDR3: TGCGCCAGCAGCAAGGGACAGGGGGCAGAGTCACCCCTCCACTTT. Encoded protein: CASSKGQGAESPLHF.